This is a list of T cell receptor beta chains from one sample in a study of T cells in Graves' hyperthyroidism and ophthalmopathy. From the multiplex PCR reads, TCRdb called clonotypes with MiXCR, one entry per CDR3 protein. The sample shows roughly 640,000 distinct CDR3 sequences, roughly a sixth of them seen only once. Sequencing was performed on blood. These receptors were obtained from a woman aged 40 to 50 with Graves' ophthalmopathy. Each CDR3 is given with its conserved first and last residue.

cdr3_length,j_call,v_call,cdr3_aa
13,TRBJ2-7,TRBV13,CASTRQKQYEQYF
15,TRBJ2-5,TRBV7-6,CASSLDQSRWQNRYF
13,TRBJ2-7,TRBV11-3,CASSRERESEQYF
13,TRBJ1-6,TRBV7-9,CASSYGENSPLHF
16,TRBJ2-7,TRBV7-2,CASSLPLGVLSYEQYF
11,TRBJ2-5,TRBV20-1,CSAGDPGQVYF
15,TRBJ1-6,TRBV27,CASSFGQGGNSPLHF
14,TRBJ1-5,TRBV20-1,CSASMGAEVQPQHF
16,TRBJ2-1,TRBV4-1,CASSPPKAGEVNEQFF
11,TRBJ2-1,TRBV11-2,CASSAGVEQFF
14,TRBJ2-2,TRBV5-1,CASSSRPDNGELFF
14,TRBJ2-1,TRBV6-1,CASSEQYLYNEQFF
16,TRBJ1-4,TRBV2,CASTRAGGATNEKLFF
14,TRBJ1-4,TRBV2,CASSGARGREKLSF
15,TRBJ2-7,TRBV6-1,CASSAPELRSLEQYF
15,TRBJ2-5,TRBV27,CASTLLPGGEETQYF
16,TRBJ2-2,TRBV20-1,CSARDRQGYDTGELFF
17,TRBJ2-3,TRBV11-2,CASSLGAGRLSGDTQYF
15,TRBJ1-4,TRBV30,CAWGGPGLVNEKLFF
16,TRBJ2-3,TRBV2,CASRGTSGVSTDTQYF
13,TRBJ1-4,TRBV3-1,CASSQLGSEKLFF